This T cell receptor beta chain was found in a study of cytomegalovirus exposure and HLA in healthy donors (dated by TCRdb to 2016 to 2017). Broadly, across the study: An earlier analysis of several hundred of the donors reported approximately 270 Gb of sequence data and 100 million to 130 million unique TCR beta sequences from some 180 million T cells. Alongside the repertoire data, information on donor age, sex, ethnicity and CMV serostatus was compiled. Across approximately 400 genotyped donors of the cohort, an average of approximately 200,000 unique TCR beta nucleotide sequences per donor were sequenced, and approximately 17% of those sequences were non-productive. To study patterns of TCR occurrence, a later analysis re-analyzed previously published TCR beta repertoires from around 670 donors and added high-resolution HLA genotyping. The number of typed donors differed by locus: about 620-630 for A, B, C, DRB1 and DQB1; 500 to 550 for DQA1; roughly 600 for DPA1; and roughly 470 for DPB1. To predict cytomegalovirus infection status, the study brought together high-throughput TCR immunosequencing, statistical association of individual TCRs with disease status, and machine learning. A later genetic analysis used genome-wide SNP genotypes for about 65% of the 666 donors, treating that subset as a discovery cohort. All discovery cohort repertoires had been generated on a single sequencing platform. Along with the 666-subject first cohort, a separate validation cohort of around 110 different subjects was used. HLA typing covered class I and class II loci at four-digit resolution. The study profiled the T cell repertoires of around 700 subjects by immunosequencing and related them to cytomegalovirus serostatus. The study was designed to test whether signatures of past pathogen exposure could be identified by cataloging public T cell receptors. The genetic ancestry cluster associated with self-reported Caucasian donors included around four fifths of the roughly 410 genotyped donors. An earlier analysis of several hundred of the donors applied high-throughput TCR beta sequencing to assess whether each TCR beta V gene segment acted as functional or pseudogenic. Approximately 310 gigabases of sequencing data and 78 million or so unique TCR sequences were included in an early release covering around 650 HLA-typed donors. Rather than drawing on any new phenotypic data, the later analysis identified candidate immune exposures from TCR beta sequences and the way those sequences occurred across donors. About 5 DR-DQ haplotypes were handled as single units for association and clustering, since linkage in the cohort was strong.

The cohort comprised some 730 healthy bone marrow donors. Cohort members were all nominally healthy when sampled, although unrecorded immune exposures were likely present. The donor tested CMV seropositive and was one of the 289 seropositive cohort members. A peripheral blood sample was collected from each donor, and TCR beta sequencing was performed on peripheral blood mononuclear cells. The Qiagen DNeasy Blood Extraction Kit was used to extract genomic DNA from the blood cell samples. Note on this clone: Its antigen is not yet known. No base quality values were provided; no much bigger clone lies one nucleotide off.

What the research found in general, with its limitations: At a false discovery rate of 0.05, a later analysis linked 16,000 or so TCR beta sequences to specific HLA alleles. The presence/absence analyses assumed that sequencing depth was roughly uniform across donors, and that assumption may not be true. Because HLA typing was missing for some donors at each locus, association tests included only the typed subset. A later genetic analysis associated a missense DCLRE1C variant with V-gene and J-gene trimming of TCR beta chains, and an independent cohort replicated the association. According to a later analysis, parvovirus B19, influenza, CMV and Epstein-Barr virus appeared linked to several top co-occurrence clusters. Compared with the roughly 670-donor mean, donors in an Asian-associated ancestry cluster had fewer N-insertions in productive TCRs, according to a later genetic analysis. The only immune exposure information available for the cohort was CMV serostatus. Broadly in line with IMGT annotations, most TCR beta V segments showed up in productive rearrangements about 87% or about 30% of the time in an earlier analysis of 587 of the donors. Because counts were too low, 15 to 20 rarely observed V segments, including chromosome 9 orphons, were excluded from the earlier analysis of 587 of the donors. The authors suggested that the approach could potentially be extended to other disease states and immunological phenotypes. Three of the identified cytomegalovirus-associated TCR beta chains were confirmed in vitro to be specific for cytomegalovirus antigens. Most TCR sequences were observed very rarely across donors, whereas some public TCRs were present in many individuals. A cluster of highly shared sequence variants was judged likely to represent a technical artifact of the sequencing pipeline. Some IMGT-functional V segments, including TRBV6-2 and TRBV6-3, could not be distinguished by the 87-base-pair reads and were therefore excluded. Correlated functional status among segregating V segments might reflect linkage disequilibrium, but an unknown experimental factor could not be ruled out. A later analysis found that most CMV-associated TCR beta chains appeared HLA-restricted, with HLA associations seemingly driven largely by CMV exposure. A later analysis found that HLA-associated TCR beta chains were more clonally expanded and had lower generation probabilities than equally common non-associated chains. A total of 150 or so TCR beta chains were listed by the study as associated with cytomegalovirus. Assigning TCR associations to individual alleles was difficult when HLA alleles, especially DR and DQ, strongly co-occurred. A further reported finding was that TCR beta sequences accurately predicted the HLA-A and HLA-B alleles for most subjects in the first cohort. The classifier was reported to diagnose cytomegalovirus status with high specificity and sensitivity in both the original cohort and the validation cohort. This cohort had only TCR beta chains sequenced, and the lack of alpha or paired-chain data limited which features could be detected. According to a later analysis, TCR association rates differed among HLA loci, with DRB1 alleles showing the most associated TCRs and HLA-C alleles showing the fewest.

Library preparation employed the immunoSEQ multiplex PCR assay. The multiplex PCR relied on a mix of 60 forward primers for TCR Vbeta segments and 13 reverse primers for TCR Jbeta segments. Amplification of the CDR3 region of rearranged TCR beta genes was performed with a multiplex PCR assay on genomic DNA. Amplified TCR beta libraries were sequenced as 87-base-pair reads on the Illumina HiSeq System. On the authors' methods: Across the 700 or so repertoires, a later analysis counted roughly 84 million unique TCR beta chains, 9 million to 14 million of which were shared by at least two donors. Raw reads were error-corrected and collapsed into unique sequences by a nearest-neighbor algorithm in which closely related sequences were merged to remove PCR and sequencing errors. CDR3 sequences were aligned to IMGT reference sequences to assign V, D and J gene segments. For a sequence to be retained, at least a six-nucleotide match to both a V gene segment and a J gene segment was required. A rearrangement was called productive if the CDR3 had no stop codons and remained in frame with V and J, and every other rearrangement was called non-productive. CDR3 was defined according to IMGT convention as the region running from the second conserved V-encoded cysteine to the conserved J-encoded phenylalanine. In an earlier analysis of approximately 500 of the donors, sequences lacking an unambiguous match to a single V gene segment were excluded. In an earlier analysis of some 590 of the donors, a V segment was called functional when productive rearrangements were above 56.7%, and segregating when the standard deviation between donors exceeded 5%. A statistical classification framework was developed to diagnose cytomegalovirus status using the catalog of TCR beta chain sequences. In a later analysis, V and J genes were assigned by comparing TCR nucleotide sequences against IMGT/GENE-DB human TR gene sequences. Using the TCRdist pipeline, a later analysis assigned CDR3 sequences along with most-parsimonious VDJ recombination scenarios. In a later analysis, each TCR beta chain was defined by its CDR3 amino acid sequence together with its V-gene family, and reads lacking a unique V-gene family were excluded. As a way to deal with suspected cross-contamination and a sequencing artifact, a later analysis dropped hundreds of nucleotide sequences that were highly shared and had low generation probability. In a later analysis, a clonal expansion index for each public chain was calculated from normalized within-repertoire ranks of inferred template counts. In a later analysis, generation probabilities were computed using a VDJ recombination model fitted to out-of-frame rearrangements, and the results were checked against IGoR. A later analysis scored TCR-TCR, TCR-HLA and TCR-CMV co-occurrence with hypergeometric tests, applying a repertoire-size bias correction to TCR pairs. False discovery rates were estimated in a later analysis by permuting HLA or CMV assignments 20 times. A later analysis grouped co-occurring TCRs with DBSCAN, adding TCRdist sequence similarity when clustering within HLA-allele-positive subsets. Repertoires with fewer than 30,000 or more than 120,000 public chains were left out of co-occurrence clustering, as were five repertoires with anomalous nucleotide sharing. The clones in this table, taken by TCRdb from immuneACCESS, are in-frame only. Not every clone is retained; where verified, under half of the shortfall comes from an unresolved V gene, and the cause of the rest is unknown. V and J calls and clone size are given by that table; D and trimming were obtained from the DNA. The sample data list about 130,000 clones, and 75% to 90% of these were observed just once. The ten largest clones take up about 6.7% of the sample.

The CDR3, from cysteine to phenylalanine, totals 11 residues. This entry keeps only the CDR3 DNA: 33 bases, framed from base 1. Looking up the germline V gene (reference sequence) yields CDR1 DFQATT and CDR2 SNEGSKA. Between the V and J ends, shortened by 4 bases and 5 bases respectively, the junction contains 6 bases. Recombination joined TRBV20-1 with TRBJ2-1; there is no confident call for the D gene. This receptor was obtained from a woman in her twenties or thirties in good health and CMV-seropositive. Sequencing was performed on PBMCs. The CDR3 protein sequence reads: CSAIGDNEQFF. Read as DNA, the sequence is TGCAGTGCTATAGGAGACAATGAGCAGTTCTTC.